These 28 T cell receptor beta chains were sequenced from one sample in a study of blood T cell repertoires in COVID-19. Profiling relied on immunoSEQ multiplex PCR, and the TCRdb table lists in-frame clones only, not all of them. The sample lists 330,000 or so clones; about 90% were seen once. Sample: PBMCs or T cells enriched from blood (not recorded which). The source is a woman aged 25-40 years who had recovered from COVID-19.

This clone was detected only once. CDR3 DNA sequence: TGTGCCAGCAGTTACAACTCGGGGGTAGGTCAGCCCCAGCATTTT. Its translation is CASSYNSGVGQPQHF. J is TRBJ1-5 and V is TRBV6-5, with TRBD1 as a possible D gene (5 bases). Between the trimmed V and J ends, which lost 2 bases and 6 bases, there was a span of 14 bases. The CDR3 runs to 15 residues. Germline V gives CDR1 MNHEY, CDR2 SVGAGI.

V usage is TRBV4-1 and J usage is TRBJ2-2; TRBD2 matches at 8 bases. The CDR3 runs 16 residues. V was clipped by 2 bases and J by 4 bases; unmatched bases: 6. CDR1 and CDR2 (germline): MGHRA, YSYEKL. This CDR3 is CASSQNSGVGTGELFF. CDR3 coding DNA: TGCGCCAGCAGCCAAAATAGCGGGGTGGGCACCGGGGAGCTGTTTTTT.

This sequence joins TRBV24-1 and TRBJ2-7, with D tentatively TRBD1 (5 bases). Trimming left V 10 bases short and J 6 bases short, with 27 bases between. Germline loops: CDR1 KGHDR, CDR2 SFDVKD. The CDR3 totals 16 residues. CDR3 coding DNA: TGTGCCACTAATTCCACGTGGGCAGGGTCTATCTGCGAGCAGTACTTC. This codes for CATNSTWAGSICEQYF.

The chain uses TRBV3-1 (or the pseudogene TRBV3-2) and TRBJ2-5, with D hard to call. The V end lost 3 bases, the J end lost 2 bases, and 10 bases lay between the germline ends. Germline CDR1 and CDR2: LGHDT and YNNKEL (reference sequence). The CDR3 sequence is 14 residues long. The CDR3 nucleotides are TGTGCCAGCAGCCAGAGAACCGATCAAGAGACCCAGTACTTC. Its protein is CASSQRTDQETQYF.

This clone was counted only a few times. CDR3 residues: CASSPTGQTSYNEQFF. For the CDR3, the DNA is TGTGCCAGCAGCCCAACGGGACAGACGTCCTACAATGAGCAGTTCTTC. This chain joins TRBV3-1 (or the pseudogene TRBV3-2) and TRBJ2-1, with TRBD1 identical over 7 bases. The germline gives CDR1 LGHDT, CDR2 YNNKEL (reference sequence). This CDR3 has 16 amino acids. V was pared by 4 bases and J by 1 base, with 7 bases of the junction left unmatched.

The V gene is TRBV2, the J gene TRBJ2-7, with TRBD1 as a possible D gene (5 bases). From germline, CDR1 is SNHLY and CDR2 FYNNEI. The CDR3 extends over 11 amino acids. Trimming removed 6 bases from V and 6 bases from J, with 9 bases in between. The CDR3 nucleotides are TGTGCCAGCAGAGGGGCCGTCGAGCAGTACTTC. It yields the protein CASRGAVEQYF.

J is TRBJ1-1 and V is TRBV27; D is undetermined. Trimming left V 5 bases short and J 3 bases short, with 10 bases between. The V gene's germline CDR1 is MNHEY and CDR2 SMNVEV (reference sequence). There are 13 residues in the CDR3. CDR3 sequence: CASSLGRDTEAFF. The CDR3 DNA reads TGTGCCAGCAGTCTTGGGCGGGACACTGAAGCTTTCTTT.

The gene calls are TRBV5-4 and TRBJ2-6; D ambiguous. The CDR3 runs to 16 residues. In germline, CDR1 is SGHNT, CDR2 YYREEE (reference sequence). V lost 0 bases, J lost 0 bases, and 7 bases lay in between. DNA for the CDR3: TGTGCCAGCAGCTTGGACTACTACTCTGGGGCCAACGTCCTGACTTTC. Amino acids: CASSLDYYSGANVLTF.

Notes on this clone: Within the sample, other DNA sequences also encode this same CDR3. CDR3 sequence: CAIGQMNTEAFF. CDR3 sequence (DNA): TGTGCCATAGGACAGATGAACACTGAAGCTTTCTTT. The V and J genes are TRBV10-3 and TRBJ1-1; a weak D match, TRBD1 (6 bases). CDR1 is ENHRY, CDR2 SYGVKD, per germline. The V end lost 9 bases, the J end lost 0 bases, and 8 bases lay between the germline ends. CDR3 length equals 12 residues.

Only one count was recorded for this clone. The chain employs TRBV27 and TRBJ2-5, with a tentative D call TRBD1 (6 bases). The germline gives CDR1 MNHEY, CDR2 SMNVEV (reference sequence). Trimming pared 8 bases from V and 2 bases from J, leaving 12 bases between. CDR3 length equals 13 residues. The CDR3 sequence: CASAPGQQETQYF. The CDR3, as DNA: TGTGCCAGCGCCCCGGGACAACAAGAGACCCAGTACTTC.

The chain recombines TRBV29-1 with TRBJ2-5, with 7 positions matching TRBD2. The CDR3 has 12 residues. With V trimmed by 8 bases and J by 4 bases, 7 bases remained unmatched. Germline V CDR1 and CDR2: SQVTM, ANQGSEA. The CDR3 DNA sequence: TGCAGCTGTGGCGGGAGTTTAGAGACCCAGTACTTC. Its protein is CSCGGSLETQYF.

The chain employs TRBV7-8 and TRBJ2-5, with D perhaps matching TRBD2 (5 bases). V was pared by 9 bases and J by 2 bases, with 13 bases between. The V gene's germline CDR1 is SGHVS and CDR2 FQNEAQ. The CDR3 consists of 13 residues. The CDR3 spells CASKDYIQETQYF. In nucleotides, the CDR3 is TGTGCCAGTAAAGACTACATTCAAGAGACCCAGTACTTC.

This clone was observed once. This sequence joins TRBV19 and TRBJ1-1, with D possibly TRBD1 on 6 matching bases. The length of the CDR3 is 20 residues. Germline loops: CDR1 LNHDA, CDR2 SQIVND (reference sequence). The germline V and J ends were trimmed by 0 bases and 1 base, with 24 bases remaining between them. This chain's CDR3 is CASSIDLLGNRVLWNTEAFF. The CDR3 nucleotides read TGTGCCAGTAGTATAGATCTATTGGGGAACAGGGTACTATGGAACACTGAAGCTTTCTTT.

This chain uses TRBV6-5 with TRBJ2-7, with a tentative D call TRBD1 (6 bases). CDR1 and CDR2 from the germline V gene are MNHEY and SVGAGI. The CDR3 runs to 14 residues. Trimming shortened V by 3 bases and J by 6 bases, and 15 bases separated the two germline ends. The DNA for the CDR3 is TGTGCCAGCAGTTATCTACAGGGTCAAGTCGAGCAGTACTTC. It yields the protein CASSYLQGQVEQYF.

The chain uses TRBV7-9 and TRBJ2-7; 7 bases map to TRBD1. Germline values: CDR1 SEHNR, CDR2 FQNEAQ (reference sequence). V lost 1 base to trimming and J lost 7 bases; unmatched junction nucleotides: 13. There are 16 residues in the CDR3. DNA of the CDR3: TGTGCCAGCAGCTTAGGGTCCCGGACAGGATTTGTGGAGCAGTACTTC. Amino acids: CASSLGSRTGFVEQYF.

The rearrangement uses TRBV29-1 and TRBJ2-1; 7 bases fit TRBD1. Germline assignment: CDR1 SQVTM and CDR2 ANQGSEA. With 4 bases clipped from V and 4 bases from J, the junction kept 7 bases outside the gene matches. This CDR3 comprises 14 residues. CDR3 bases: TGCAGCGTTGTCAGGGGGAATTTTTACAATGAGCAGTTCTTC. This gives the protein CSVVRGNFYNEQFF.

The rearrangement links TRBV4-1 to TRBJ2-1, with 14 bases matching TRBD2. The CDR3 contains 20 residues. V gave up 0 bases and J gave up 1 base; unmatched junction bases: 8. Germline CDR1 MGHRA, CDR2 YSYEKL. The CDR3 DNA reads TGCGCCAGCAGCCAAGACCCGGGACTAGCGGGGGCGCGATCCTACAATGAGCAGTTCTTC. Amino acids: CASSQDPGLAGARSYNEQFF.

The CDR3, as DNA: TGTGCCAGCCACGGTGGACATCAAGAGACCCAGTACTTC. It codes for CASHGGHQETQYF. The V call is TRBV5-6, the J call TRBJ2-5, with TRBD1 as a possible D gene (5 bases). V was pared by 7 bases and J by 2 bases, with 12 bases between. There are 13 residues in the CDR3. Per germline, CDR1 SGHDT and CDR2 YYEEEE.

In the case of this clone: Within the sample, other DNA sequences also encode this same CDR3. The chain has TRBV28 and TRBJ1-2; 8 bases align to TRBD1. Unmatched junction bases numbered 5, after V lost 6 bases and J lost 2 bases. CDR1 and CDR2 from the germline V gene are MDHEN and SYDVKM. This CDR3 has 14 residues. The CDR3 DNA sequence: TGTGCCAGCAGCCCCGGACAGGGAAACTATGGCTACACCTTC. Amino acids: CASSPGQGNYGYTF.

The chain combines TRBV5-1 with TRBJ2-7; maybe TRBD2 (5 bases). V lost 5 bases and J 4 bases, leaving 22 bases between the germline ends. Germline loops: CDR1 SGHRS, CDR2 YFSETQ. This CDR3 comprises 16 residues. The DNA for the CDR3 is TGCGCCAGCAGTCAGCCTTTAGGAGGCATTGGGTACGAGCAGTACTTC. Translated: CASSQPLGGIGYEQYF. Drawing the rest from reference TRBV5-1 and TRBJ2-7, the complete variable domain is KAGVTQTPRYLIKTRGQQVTLSCSPISGHRSVSWYQQTPGQGLQFLFEYFSETQRNKGNFPGRFSGRQFSNSRSEMNVSTLELGDSALYLCASSQPLGGIGYEQYFGPGTRLTVT.

This clone was observed a single time. The V and J genes are TRBV12-3 or TRBV12-4 and TRBJ1-1, with TRBD1 matching 7 bases. The J segment lost 1 base and the V segment lost 7 bases, leaving 3 bases of the junction unmatched. This CDR3 region has 13 residues. CDR3 in amino acids: CASIGTANTEAFF. CDR3 nucleotides: TGTGCCAGCATCGGGACAGCGAACACTGAAGCTTTCTTT.

V gene TRBV28 combines with J gene TRBJ2-7, with D tentatively TRBD1 (6 bases). The CDR3 extends over 12 amino acids. Looked up from germline, CDR1 is MDHEN and CDR2 is SYDVKM. The CDR3 spells CGTGHGIYEQYF. In nucleotides, the CDR3 is TGTGGGACGGGACATGGCATATACGAGCAGTACTTC.

This chain uses TRBV24-1 with TRBJ2-7; D ambiguous. From germline, CDR1 is KGHDR and CDR2 SFDVKD. V was trimmed by 4 bases and J by 9 bases, leaving 6 bases between them. The CDR3 loop spans 10 amino acids. The CDR3 nucleotides read TGTGCCACCAGTGAACTTGGGCAGTACTTC. This translates into CATSELGQYF.

The genes are TRBV5-1 and TRBJ1-2; the match to TRBD1 covers 8 bases. The CDR3 loop spans 14 amino acids. The germline V gene has CDR1 SGHRS and CDR2 YFSETQ. J gave up 4 bases and V 4 bases, and 6 bases lay outside the gene matches. CDR3 in DNA: TGCGCCAGCAGCACGCATACAGGGGGCTATGGCTACACCTTC. Its protein product is CASSTHTGGYGYTF.

This clone was seen only a few times. V is TRBV5-1 and J is TRBJ2-7; TRBD1 is a possible D gene (6 bases). Germline-derived CDR1 and CDR2 are SGHRS and YFSETQ. V gave up 1 base and J gave up 3 bases, with 14 bases separating them. The CDR3 consists of 15 residues. In nucleotides, the CDR3 is TGCGCCAGCAGCTTGATTCCGGACAGAGTCTACGAGCAGTACTTC. Translated, it gives CASSLIPDRVYEQYF. Variable domain in full (rest from reference TRBV5-1 and TRBJ2-7): KAGVTQTPRYLIKTRGQQVTLSCSPISGHRSVSWYQQTPGQGLQFLFEYFSETQRNKGNFPGRFSGRQFSNSRSEMNVSTLELGDSALYLCASSLIPDRVYEQYFGPGTRLTVT.

This chain connects TRBV10-3 to TRBJ1-1, with 11 bases lining up with TRBD1. V lost 3 bases, J lost 6 bases, and 12 bases stayed unmatched. Germline assignment: CDR1 ENHRY and CDR2 SYGVKD. The CDR3 is 17 residues long. The CDR3 here is CAISEINRDRGTAEAFF. DNA for the CDR3: TGTGCCATCAGTGAAATTAACCGGGACAGGGGGACTGCTGAAGCTTTCTTT.

The chain is built from TRBV5-4 and TRBJ1-2, with D uncertain. V shed 0 bases and J shed 7 bases, with 13 bases lying between them. Germline-derived CDR1 and CDR2 are SGHNT and YYREEE (reference sequence). CDR3 length equals 14 residues. The CDR3 nucleotides read TGTGCCAGCAGCTTGGAACTCCACCCAGGTGGCTACACCTTC. It encodes CASSLELHPGGYTF.

The chain employs TRBV5-6 and TRBJ1-1; a possible D gene is TRBD1 (6 bases). Germline assignment: CDR1 SGHDT and CDR2 YYEEEE. The V end was cut by 3 bases, the J end by 6 bases, with 18 bases between. The CDR3 contains 15 residues. The CDR3 loop reads CASSWTATRRAEAFF. DNA of the CDR3: TGTGCCAGCAGCTGGACAGCGACCCGGCGGGCTGAAGCTTTCTTT.